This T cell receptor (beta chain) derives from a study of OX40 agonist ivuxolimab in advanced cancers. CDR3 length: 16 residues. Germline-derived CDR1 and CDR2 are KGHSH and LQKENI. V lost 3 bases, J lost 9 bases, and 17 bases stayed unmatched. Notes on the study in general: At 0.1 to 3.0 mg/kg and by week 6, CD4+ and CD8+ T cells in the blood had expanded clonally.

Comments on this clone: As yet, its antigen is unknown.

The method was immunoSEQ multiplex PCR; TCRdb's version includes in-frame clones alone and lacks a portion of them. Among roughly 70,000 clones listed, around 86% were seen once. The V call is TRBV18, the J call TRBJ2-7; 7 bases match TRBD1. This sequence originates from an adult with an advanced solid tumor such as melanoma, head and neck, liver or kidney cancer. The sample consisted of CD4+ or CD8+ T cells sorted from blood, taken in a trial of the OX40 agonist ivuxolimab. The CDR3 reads CASSPGQGTDPLGQYF. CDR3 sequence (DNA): TGTGCCAGCTCACCGGGTCAAGGGACAGACCCCCTCGGGCAGTACTTC. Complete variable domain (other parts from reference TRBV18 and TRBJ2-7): NAGVMQNPRHLVRRRGQEARLRCSPMKGHSHVYWYRQLPEEGLKFMVYLQKENIIDESGMPKERFSAEFPKEGPSILRIQQVVRGDSAAYFCASSPGQGTDPLGQYFGPGTRLTVT.